One and the same sample provided the 30 T cell receptor beta chains below, sequenced in a study of response to subunit inactivated influenza vaccine. TCRdb itself ran the RT-PCR reads through MiXCR, one entry per CDR3 protein. The profile shows around 540,000 distinct CDR3 sequences, approximately 10% of them singletons. The source was PBMCs from blood, collected on the day of vaccination. These receptors were collected from a man aged 50-60 years who received an inactivated influenza vaccine.

This clonotype came up a few times. J is TRBJ2-1 and V is TRBV20-1, with D perhaps given as TRBD1 or TRBD2 (5 bases each). V lost 0 bases and J 8 bases, leaving 17 bases between the germline ends. The CDR3 consists of 15 residues. CDR1 DFQATT and CDR2 SNEGSKA come from the germline V gene (reference sequence). CDR3 DNA: TGCAGTGCTAGAGATCCAGCCCTACGGGGCTATGAGCAGTTCTTC. Translating it yields CSARDPALRGYEQFF.

This clonotype was detected ten times or more. The rearrangement links TRBV4-2 to TRBJ2-3; maybe TRBD1 (5 bases). CDR3 length equals 13 residues. V lost 3 bases and J lost 8, with 12 bases in between. The germline V gene has CDR1 LGHNA and CDR2 YNFKEQ. The CDR3 nucleotides read TGTGCCAGCAGCCAGACAGATTTCGGTACGCAGTATTTT. Residues: CASSQTDFGTQYF.

J is TRBJ1-5 and V is TRBV29-1; possibly TRBD1 for D (5 bases). Trimming pared 6 bases from V and 2 bases from J, leaving 14 bases between. Per the germline V gene, CDR1 is SQVTM and CDR2 is ANQGSEA. This CDR3 contains 14 residues. The CDR3 coding sequence is TGCAGCGTCGCTACCGGGACTGGCAATCAGCCCCAGCATTTT. It yields the protein CSVATGTGNQPQHF. The variable domain in full, with the rest retrieved from reference TRBV29-1 and TRBJ1-5, is SAVISQKPSRDICQRGTSLTIQCQVDSQVTMMFWYRQQPGQSLTLIATANQGSEATYESGFVIDKFPISRPNLTFSTLTVSNMSPEDSSIYLCSVATGTGNQPQHFGDGTRLSIL.

This clonotype was recorded at least ten times. V gene TRBV4-3 combines with J gene TRBJ2-3, with TRBD1 as a possible D gene (7 bases). There are 15 residues in the CDR3. CDR1 is LGHNA and CDR2 is YSLEER in the germline V gene. The V end was cut by 4 bases, the J end by 2 bases, with 13 bases between. Here the CDR3 reads CASSLEGAHTDTQYF. The CDR3 DNA follows: TGCGCCAGCAGCCTGGAGGGGGCACACACAGATACGCAGTATTTT.

The table lists this clonotype with many counts. The chain employs TRBV5-1 and TRBJ1-5; D is undetermined. The germline V and J ends were trimmed by 0 bases and 4 bases, with 8 bases remaining between them. CDR1 is SGHRS, CDR2 YFSETQ, per germline. The CDR3 contains 14 residues. The CDR3 bases are TGCGCCAGCAGCTTGGGGACGGAGAATCAGCCCCAGCATTTT. It codes for CASSLGTENQPQHF.

The chain combines TRBV28 with TRBJ2-7, with a weak D call TRBD1 (6 bases). Trimming removed 5 bases at V and 2 bases at J, with 16 bases between. Germline CDR1 reads MDHEN; CDR2 reads SYDVKM. The CDR3 is 15 amino acids. The CDR3 DNA is TGTGCCAGCAGTGGACACAGGGTGTGGCCCTACGAGCAGTACTTC. This sequence encodes CASSGHRVWPYEQYF.

This clonotype showed up many times. The chain links TRBV5-6 to TRBJ2-2, with D possibly being TRBD2 (5 bases). Germline V CDR1 and CDR2: SGHDT, YYEEEE. V shed 0 bases and J shed 3 bases, with 15 bases lying between them. This CDR3 has 17 residues. CDR3 in amino acids: CASSLGRVGVHTGELFF. The CDR3 nucleotides read TGTGCCAGCAGCTTGGGGCGTGTCGGGGTACACACCGGGGAGCTGTTTTTT.

This clonotype was counted ten times or more. The chain is built from TRBV6-1 and TRBJ2-7; 7 bases align to TRBD1. Germline trimming cut 5 bases from V and 0 bases from J; bases unmatched to any gene: 4. CDR3 length: 14 amino acids. Per the germline V gene, CDR1 is MNHNS and CDR2 is SASEGT. In DNA form, the CDR3 reads TGTGCCAGCAGTCCGACAGGGAGCTCCTACGAGCAGTACTTC. Residues: CASSPTGSSYEQYF.

The V call is TRBV5-1, the J call TRBJ2-1; D assignment may be TRBD1 or TRBD2 (5 bases each). V lost 4 bases and J 9 bases, leaving 17 bases between the germline ends. This CDR3 is built from 14 residues. The germline CDR1 and CDR2 sequences are SGHRS and YFSETQ. The CDR3 loop reads CASSLRGTRREQFF. The CDR3 DNA follows: TGCGCCAGCAGCCTCCGTGGGACCCGACGTGAGCAGTTCTTC.

This clonotype was counted only a few times. J is TRBJ1-1 and V is TRBV11-2, with D maybe TRBD1 (5 bases). Germline CDR1 is SGHAT and CDR2 is FQNNGV. V was cut by 3 bases and J by 0 bases, with 8 bases left in between. This CDR3 has 14 residues. CDR3 sequence: CASSFRELNTEAFF. The DNA for the CDR3 is TGTGCCAGCAGCTTCAGGGAATTGAACACTGAAGCTTTCTTT.

The chain joins TRBV29-1 to TRBJ2-3; weak D call: TRBD1 (6 bases). V lost 7 bases to trimming and J lost 4 bases, with 18 bases between them. There are 14 residues in the CDR3. CDR1 and CDR2 from the germline V gene are SQVTM and ANQGSEA. CDR3 nucleotide sequence: TGCAGCGGCGGAGACAGGACGAAGTCAGATACGCAGTATTTT. Protein product: CSGGDRTKSDTQYF.

This clonotype was seen more than once but under ten times. The rearrangement joins TRBV19 to TRBJ2-3; 7 bases are shared with TRBD1. J lost 2 bases, V lost 6 bases, and 8 bases had no gene match. The length of the CDR3 is 15 residues. Per germline, CDR1 LNHDA and CDR2 SQIVND (reference sequence). For the CDR3, the DNA is TGTGCCAGTAGCCATCGGGACAGACCCACAGATACGCAGTATTTT. It specifies CASSHRDRPTDTQYF. The full variable domain, with the rest looked up from reference TRBV19 and TRBJ2-3, is DGGITQSPKYLFRKEGQNVTLSCEQNLNHDAMYWYRQDPGQGLRLIYYSQIVNDFQKGDIAEGYSVSREKKESFPLTVTSAQKNPTAFYLCASSHRDRPTDTQYFGPGTRLTVL.

This clonotype appeared many times. The chain carries TRBV6-2 or TRBV6-3 and TRBJ2-3; a weak D match, TRBD2 (6 bases). V was pared by 5 bases and J by 8 bases, with 14 bases between. The CDR3 is made up of 13 amino acids. From germline, CDR1 is MNHEY and CDR2 SVGEGT. The chain's CDR3 is CASSAGLTGTQYF. The DNA of the CDR3 is TGTGCCAGCAGTGCTGGACTAACGGGTACGCAGTATTTT.

V and J are TRBV12-3 or TRBV12-4 and TRBJ2-7, with D possibly being TRBD2 (6 bases). CDR3 size: 14 residues. V gave up 2 bases and J gave up 6 bases, with 14 bases separating them. CDR3 sequence (DNA): TGTGCCAGCAGTTTATCCTCGGGAGATTTCGAGCAGTACTTC. It translates to CASSLSSGDFEQYF.

This rearrangement joins TRBV9 to TRBJ2-7; TRBD2 matches at 13 bases. Germline V gene lookup returns CDR1 SGDLS and CDR2 YYNGEE. The V gene end was trimmed by 4 bases and the J gene end by 7 bases; junction bases not matched to a gene: 8. CDR3 size: 15 residues. CDR3 coding DNA: TGTGCCAGCAGCCCCGGACTAGCGGGAGAGGGGGAGCAGTACTTC. Translated, it gives CASSPGLAGEGEQYF.

The sample holds many counts of this clonotype. This rearrangement joins TRBV5-4 to TRBJ1-1; a weak D match, TRBD1 (6 bases). Trimming cost V 1 base and J 5 bases, with 27 bases left between them. There are 19 residues in the CDR3. In germline, CDR1 is SGHNT, CDR2 YYREEE (reference sequence). The CDR3 DNA follows: TGTGCCAGCAGCTTGCCCACCGCTACAGGGAAAAACGATCGGACTGAAGCTTTCTTT. This translates into CASSLPTATGKNDRTEAFF.

This clonotype was detected only a few times. The chain couples TRBV5-1 to TRBJ2-5; 7 nucleotides align to TRBD1. The J segment lost 0 bases and the V segment lost 4 bases, leaving 3 bases of the junction unmatched. The CDR3 loop spans 14 amino acids. Germline loops: CDR1 SGHRS, CDR2 YFSETQ. The CDR3 spells CASSRDSNQETQYF. CDR3 in DNA: TGCGCCAGCAGCCGGGACAGCAACCAAGAGACCCAGTACTTC.

The V call is TRBV29-1, the J call TRBJ2-2, with TRBD1 matching 7 bases. The CDR3 loop spans 14 amino acids. V shed 6 bases, J shed 7 bases, and the junction held 11 bases outside the gene matches. Germline V gives CDR1 SQVTM, CDR2 ANQGSEA. The DNA of the CDR3 is TGCAGCGTGACCTGGACAGGCCGCCACGGGGAGCTGTTTTTT. Residues: CSVTWTGRHGELFF.

V usage is TRBV20-1 and J usage is TRBJ2-5; 9 bases are a match to TRBD2. This CDR3 region has 13 residues. The junction had 5 bases not matched to a gene; V was cut back by 5 bases and J by 4 bases. The V gene's germline CDR1 is DFQATT and CDR2 SNEGSKA (reference sequence). CDR3 residues: CSALSGRGETQYF. The DNA of the CDR3 is TGCAGTGCTCTTAGCGGGAGAGGAGAGACCCAGTACTTC.

CDR3 nucleotides: TGTGCCAGCAGCTCGGAGCGGGACTTGACCTCCTACGAGCAGTACTTC. This gives the protein CASSSERDLTSYEQYF. The chain carries TRBV7-9 and TRBJ2-7, with TRBD2 matching 7 bases. Germline V gene sequence: CDR1 SEHNR, CDR2 FQNEAQ (reference sequence). The trim removed 4 bases at V and 0 bases at J, leaving 9 bases unmatched. The CDR3 loop spans 16 amino acids.

In DNA, the CDR3 is TGCGCCAGCAGCCAAGAAAGGACCACAATCACAGATACGCAGTATTTT. It codes for CASSQERTTITDTQYF. This sequence joins TRBV4-3 and TRBJ2-3; D not certain. This CDR3 has 16 amino acids. With 0 bases removed from V and 2 bases from J, the gap between germline ends came to 12 bases. CDR1 LGHNA and CDR2 YSLEER come from the germline V gene.

V gene TRBV4-1 combines with J gene TRBJ2-5; 8 bases are a match to TRBD2. After removal of 4 bases from V and 4 bases from J, the junction contained 11 bases not matched to a gene. The CDR3 has 16 residues. Germline V CDR1 and CDR2: MGHRA, YSYEKL. CDR3 DNA: TGCGCCAGCAGCCTAAGCGGGGCGGGAGGTTCAGAGACCCAGTACTTC. It encodes CASSLSGAGGSETQYF.

This clonotype was found many times. This chain joins TRBV7-2 and TRBJ1-5, with D possibly TRBD1 on 5 matching bases. This CDR3 region has 15 residues. Trimming took 8 bases from V and 0 from J, leaving 14 bases between them. Germline loops: CDR1 SGHTA, CDR2 FQGNSA. Written as DNA, the CDR3 is TGTGCCAGCCGAGCGGGGGTATATAGCAATCAGCCCCAGCATTTT. It translates to CASRAGVYSNQPQHF.

The chain has TRBV5-1 and TRBJ2-7; D assignment may be TRBD1 or TRBD2 (5 bases each). Per germline, CDR1 SGHRS and CDR2 YFSETQ. This CDR3 contains 14 residues. Trimming removed 3 bases at V and 0 bases at J, with 10 bases between. The CDR3 DNA follows: TGCGCCAGCAGCTGGGACGGAAGCTCCTACGAGCAGTACTTC. As protein: CASSWDGSSYEQYF.

This clonotype occurred many times. The chain combines TRBV12-3 or TRBV12-4 with TRBJ2-7; D call uncertain. The CDR3 is 12 amino acids. Trimming removed 6 bases from V and 7 bases from J, with 13 bases in between. The CDR3 sequence: CASSRPAIEQYF. The CDR3 DNA follows: TGTGCCAGCAGCCGGCCCGCCATTGAGCAGTACTTC.

This clonotype was detected a few times. The genes are TRBV4-1 and TRBJ2-2; 9 bases align to TRBD1. Germline values: CDR1 MGHRA, CDR2 YSYEKL. V shed 1 base, J shed 5 bases, and the junction held 5 bases outside the gene matches. The CDR3 contains 16 residues. CDR3 sequence reads: CASSQGDRDETGELFF. CDR3 bases: TGCGCCAGCAGCCAAGGGGACAGGGACGAGACCGGGGAGCTGTTTTTT.

This clonotype has only a few counts. The rearrangement uses TRBV12-3 or TRBV12-4 and TRBJ1-3, with unresolved D. This CDR3 has 15 amino acids. The V gene lost 2 bases and the J gene lost 0 bases, with 8 bases spanning the gap. The CDR3: CASSLSQFSGNTIYF. For the CDR3, the DNA is TGTGCCAGCAGTTTAAGTCAGTTCTCTGGAAACACCATATATTTT.

This chain links TRBV20-1 with TRBJ1-4, with TRBD1 as a possible D gene (5 bases). Per germline, CDR1 DFQATT and CDR2 SNEGSKA (reference sequence). V lost 1 base and J 0 bases, leaving 15 bases between the germline ends. The CDR3 is made up of 17 amino acids. For the CDR3, the DNA is TGCAGTGCTAGAGTTGAGGGGTCCCCGTCAACTAATGAAAAACTGTTTTTT. This translates into CSARVEGSPSTNEKLFF.

This clonotype was found a few times. The gene calls are TRBV11-2 and TRBJ2-3, with 8 bases fitting TRBD2. V lost 3 bases and J lost 1; bases outside the gene matches: 6. The CDR3 spans 16 residues. Germline lookup yields CDR1 SGHAT and CDR2 FQNNGV. The CDR3 DNA reads as TGTGCCAGCAGCTTCGTACTAGCGGTCGGCACAGATACGCAGTATTTT. Translating it yields CASSFVLAVGTDTQYF. The variable domain in full, completed from reference TRBV11-2 and TRBJ2-3, reads EAGVAQSPRYKIIEKRQSVAFWCNPISGHATLYWYQQILGQGPKLLIQFQNNGVVDDSQLPKDRFSAERLKGVDSTLKIQPAKLEDSAVYLCASSFVLAVGTDTQYFGPGTRLTVL.

This chain links TRBV7-9 with TRBJ1-5, with 9 bases matching TRBD1. J gave up 5 bases and V 6 bases, and 8 bases lay outside the gene matches. The germline V gene has CDR1 SEHNR and CDR2 FQNEAQ (reference sequence). This CDR3 contains 15 residues. The CDR3 bases are TGTGCCAGCAGTACCGCGGGACAGGGCCATCAGCCCCAGCATTTT. Translation gives CASSTAGQGHQPQHF. Full variable domain (outside the CDR3, taken from reference TRBV7-9 and TRBJ1-5): DTGVSQNPRHKITKRGQNVTFRCDPISEHNRLYWYRQTLGQGPEFLTYFQNEAQLEKSRLLSDRFSAERPKGSFSTLEIQRTEQGDSAMYLCASSTAGQGHQPQHFGDGTRLSIL.